The clone carrying this T cell receptor beta chain was observed a single time. No antigen is known for it. This CDR3 comprises 11 residues. The V gene's germline CDR1 is MNHEY and CDR2 SVGEGT. Trimming took 5 bases from V and 8 from J, leaving 9 bases between them. The data stem from a study of T cell responses to AZD1222 COVID-19 vaccine. Study-level results: Just five or six AZD1222 recipients were seropositive at baseline.

TCRdb keeps only in-frame clones here, not all; method: immunoSEQ multiplex PCR. Of fewer than 130,000 clones in the sample, roughly 89% are singletons; the top ten hold roughly 2.7%. The clonotype originates from an adult who received the AZD1222 COVID-19 vaccine. The chain recombines TRBV6-2 or TRBV6-3 with TRBJ1-1; no definite D call. Sequencing was performed on peripheral blood, taken 28 days after the second AZD1222 dose. CDR3 sequence reads: CASSAYTEAFF. Written as DNA, the CDR3 is TGTGCCAGCAGTGCCTATACAGAAGCTTTCTTT.